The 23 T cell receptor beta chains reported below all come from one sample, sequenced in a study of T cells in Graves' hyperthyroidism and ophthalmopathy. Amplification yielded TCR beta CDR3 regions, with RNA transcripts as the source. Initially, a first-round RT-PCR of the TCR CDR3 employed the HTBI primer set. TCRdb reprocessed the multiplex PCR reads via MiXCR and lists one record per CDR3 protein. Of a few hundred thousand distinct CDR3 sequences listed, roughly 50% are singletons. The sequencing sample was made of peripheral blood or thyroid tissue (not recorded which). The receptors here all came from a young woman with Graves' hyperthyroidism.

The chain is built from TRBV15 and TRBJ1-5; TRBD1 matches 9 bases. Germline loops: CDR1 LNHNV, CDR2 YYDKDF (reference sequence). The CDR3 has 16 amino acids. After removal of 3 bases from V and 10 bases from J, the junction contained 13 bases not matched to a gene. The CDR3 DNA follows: TGTGCCACCAGCAGCAACCTTAGGGACAGGGAGTCCCCCCAGCATTTT. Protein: CATSSNLRDRESPQHF.

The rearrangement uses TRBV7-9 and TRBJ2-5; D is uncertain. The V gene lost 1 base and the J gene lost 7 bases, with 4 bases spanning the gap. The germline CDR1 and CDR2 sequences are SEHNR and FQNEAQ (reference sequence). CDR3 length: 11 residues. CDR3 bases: TGTGCCAGCAGCTTAGATCCGACCCAGTACTTC. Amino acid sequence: CASSLDPTQYF.

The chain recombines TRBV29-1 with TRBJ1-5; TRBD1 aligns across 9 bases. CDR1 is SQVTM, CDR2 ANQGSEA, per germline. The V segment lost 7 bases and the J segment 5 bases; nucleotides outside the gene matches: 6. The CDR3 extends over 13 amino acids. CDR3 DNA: TGCAGCGGAGGACAGGGGAGGGATCAGCCCCAGCATTTT. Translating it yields CSGGQGRDQPQHF.

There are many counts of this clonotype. CDR3 region: CASGPLVGGYTF. Written as DNA, the CDR3 is TGTGCCAGCGGTCCATTGGTGGGTGGCTACACCTTC. The rearrangement links TRBV28 to TRBJ1-2; D call uncertain. CDR1 is MDHEN and CDR2 is SYDVKM in the germline V gene. Trimming cost V 8 bases and J 7 bases, with 14 bases left between them. The CDR3 loop spans 12 amino acids.

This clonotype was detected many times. The chain's CDR3 is CATSRDRENTGELFF. DNA for the CDR3: TGTGCCACCAGCAGAGATCGGGAGAACACCGGGGAGCTGTTTTTT. The rearrangement joins TRBV15 to TRBJ2-2; maybe TRBD2 (5 bases). The V and J ends lost 0 bases and 1 base respectively, with 6 bases between them. CDR3 length: 15 amino acids. Germline CDR1 LNHNV, CDR2 YYDKDF (reference sequence). Drawing the rest from reference TRBV15 and TRBJ2-2, the complete variable domain is DAMVIQNPRYQVTQFGKPVTLSCSQTLNHNVMYWYQQKSSQAPKLLFHYYDKDFNNEADTPDNFQSRRPNTSFCFLDIRSPGLGDTAMYLCATSRDRENTGELFFGEGSRLTVL.

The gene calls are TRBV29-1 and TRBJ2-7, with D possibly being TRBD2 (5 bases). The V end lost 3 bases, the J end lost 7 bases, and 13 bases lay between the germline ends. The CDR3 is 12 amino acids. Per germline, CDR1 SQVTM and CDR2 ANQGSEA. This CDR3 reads CSVEGLTGEQYF. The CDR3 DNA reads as TGCAGCGTTGAGGGTTTGACGGGAGAGCAGTACTTC.

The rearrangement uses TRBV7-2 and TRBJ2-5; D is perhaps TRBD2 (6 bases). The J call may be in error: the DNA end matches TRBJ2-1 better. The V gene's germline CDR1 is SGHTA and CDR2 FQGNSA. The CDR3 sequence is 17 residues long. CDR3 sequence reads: CASSLLLTGLTDNEQFF. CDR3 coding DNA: TGTGCCAGCAGCTTACTCCTTACGGGACTTACCGACAATGAGCAGTTCTTC.

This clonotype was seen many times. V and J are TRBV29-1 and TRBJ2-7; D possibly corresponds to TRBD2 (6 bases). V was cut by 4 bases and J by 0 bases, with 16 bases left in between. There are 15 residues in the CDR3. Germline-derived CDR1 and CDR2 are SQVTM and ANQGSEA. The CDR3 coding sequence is TGCAGCGTTGCGCTAGCGCGAAGTGTCTCCTACGAGCAGTACTTC. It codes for CSVALARSVSYEQYF.

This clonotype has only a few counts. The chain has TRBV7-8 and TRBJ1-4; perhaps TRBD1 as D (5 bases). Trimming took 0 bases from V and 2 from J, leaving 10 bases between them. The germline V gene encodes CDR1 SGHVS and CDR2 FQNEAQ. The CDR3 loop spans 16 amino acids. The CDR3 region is CASSLAGDSTNEKLFF. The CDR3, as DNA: TGTGCCAGCAGCTTAGCAGGGGACTCGACTAATGAAAAACTGTTTTTT.

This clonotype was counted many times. Written as DNA, the CDR3 is TGCAGCGTTGAAGAAAAACAGGGATGGACTGAAGCTTTCTTT. Translated: CSVEEKQGWTEAFF. The chain employs TRBV29-1 and TRBJ1-1, with D perhaps matching TRBD1 (6 bases). The germline gives CDR1 SQVTM, CDR2 ANQGSEA. The CDR3 extends over 14 amino acids. V was cut by 0 bases and J by 5 bases, with 13 bases left in between.

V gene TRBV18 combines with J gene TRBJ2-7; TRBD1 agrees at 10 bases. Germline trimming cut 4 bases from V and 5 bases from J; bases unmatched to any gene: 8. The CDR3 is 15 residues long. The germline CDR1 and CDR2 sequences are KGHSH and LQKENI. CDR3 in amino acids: CASSLNTGTGDEQYF. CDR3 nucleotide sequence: TGTGCCAGCTCACTCAATACCGGGACAGGGGACGAGCAGTACTTC.

The CDR3 nucleotides read TGTGCCAGCACCACGGGAACCGGGGAGCTGTTTTTT. This gives the protein CASTTGTGELFF. V and J are TRBV18 and TRBJ2-2, with D maybe TRBD2 (5 bases). CDR1 KGHSH and CDR2 LQKENI come from the germline V gene. With 8 bases removed from V and 5 bases from J, the gap between germline ends came to 9 bases. The CDR3 sequence is 12 residues long.

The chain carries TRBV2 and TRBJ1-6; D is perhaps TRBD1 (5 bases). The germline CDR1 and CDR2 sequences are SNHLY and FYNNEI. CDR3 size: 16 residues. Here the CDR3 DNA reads TGTGCAGCGTCGAATGACGGGACGGCTGATAATTCACCCCTCCACTTT. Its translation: CAASNDGTADNSPLHF.

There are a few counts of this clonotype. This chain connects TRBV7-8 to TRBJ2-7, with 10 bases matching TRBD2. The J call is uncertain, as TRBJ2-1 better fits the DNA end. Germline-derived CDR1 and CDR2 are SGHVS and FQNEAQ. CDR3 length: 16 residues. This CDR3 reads CASSLARSGRDNEQFF. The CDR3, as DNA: TGTGCCAGCAGCTTAGCAAGAAGCGGGAGGGACAATGAGCAGTTCTTC.

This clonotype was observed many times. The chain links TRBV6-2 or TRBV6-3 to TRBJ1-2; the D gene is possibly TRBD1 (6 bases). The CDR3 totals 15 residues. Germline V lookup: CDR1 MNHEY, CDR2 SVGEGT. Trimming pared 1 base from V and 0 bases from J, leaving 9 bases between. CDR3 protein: CASSYWGRANYGYTF. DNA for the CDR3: TGTGCCAGCAGTTACTGGGGGCGAGCTAACTATGGCTACACCTTC.

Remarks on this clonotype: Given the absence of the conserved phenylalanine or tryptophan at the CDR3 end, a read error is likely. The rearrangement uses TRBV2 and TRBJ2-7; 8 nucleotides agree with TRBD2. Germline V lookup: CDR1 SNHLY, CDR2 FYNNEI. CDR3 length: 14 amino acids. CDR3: CASSQGAGGVEQYY. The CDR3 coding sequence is TGCGCCAGCAGCCAAGGGGCGGGGGGCGTCGAGCAGTACTAC.

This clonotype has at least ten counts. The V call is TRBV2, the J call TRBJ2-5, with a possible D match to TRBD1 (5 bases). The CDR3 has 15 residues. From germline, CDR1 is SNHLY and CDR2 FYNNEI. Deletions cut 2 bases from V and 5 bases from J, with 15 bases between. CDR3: CASSESRAGQETQYF. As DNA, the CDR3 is TGTGCCAGCAGTGAAAGTCGGGCAGGGCAGGAGACCCAGTACTTC.

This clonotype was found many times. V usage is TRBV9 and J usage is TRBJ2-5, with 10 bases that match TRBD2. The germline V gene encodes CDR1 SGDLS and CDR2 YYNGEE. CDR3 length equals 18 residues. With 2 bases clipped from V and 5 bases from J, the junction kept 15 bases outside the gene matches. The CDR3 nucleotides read TGTGCCAGCAGCGTCCCCCTAGCGGGAGACCATTGGGGGGAGACCCAGTACTTC. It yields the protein CASSVPLAGDHWGETQYF.

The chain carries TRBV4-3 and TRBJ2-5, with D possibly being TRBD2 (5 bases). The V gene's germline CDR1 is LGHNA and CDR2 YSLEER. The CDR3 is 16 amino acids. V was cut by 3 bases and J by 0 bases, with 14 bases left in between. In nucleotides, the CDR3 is TGCGCCAGCAGCCATAGGGTGGTCGGGGACCAAGAGACCCAGTACTTC. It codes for CASSHRVVGDQETQYF.

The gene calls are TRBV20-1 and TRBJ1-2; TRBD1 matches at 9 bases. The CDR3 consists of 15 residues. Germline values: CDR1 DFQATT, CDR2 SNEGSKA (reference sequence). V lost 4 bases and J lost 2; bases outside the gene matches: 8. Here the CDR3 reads CSAIPDRGSNYGYTF. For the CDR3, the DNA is TGCAGTGCTATCCCGGACAGGGGATCAAACTATGGCTACACCTTC.

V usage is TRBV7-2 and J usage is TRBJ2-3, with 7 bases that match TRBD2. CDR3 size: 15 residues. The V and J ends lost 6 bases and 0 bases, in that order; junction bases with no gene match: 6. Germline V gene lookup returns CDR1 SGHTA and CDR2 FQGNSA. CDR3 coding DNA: TGTGCCAGCAGAGCGGGATTCTCTAGCACAGATACGCAGTATTTT. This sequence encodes CASRAGFSSTDTQYF.

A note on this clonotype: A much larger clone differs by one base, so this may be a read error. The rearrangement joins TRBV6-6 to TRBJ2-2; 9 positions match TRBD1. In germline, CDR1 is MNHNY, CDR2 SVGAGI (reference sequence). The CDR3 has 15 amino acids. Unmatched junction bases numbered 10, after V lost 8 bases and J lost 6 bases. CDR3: CASGCGTGFAGELFF. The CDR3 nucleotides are TGTGCCAGCGGGTGCGGGACAGGGTTCGCCGGGGAGCTGTTTTTT.

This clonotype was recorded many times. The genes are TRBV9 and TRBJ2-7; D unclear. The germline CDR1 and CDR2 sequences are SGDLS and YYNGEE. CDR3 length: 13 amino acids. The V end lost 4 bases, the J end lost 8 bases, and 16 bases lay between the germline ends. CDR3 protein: CASSLRTEYKQYF. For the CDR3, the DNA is TGTGCCAGCAGCCTAAGAACAGAATACAAGCAGTACTTC.